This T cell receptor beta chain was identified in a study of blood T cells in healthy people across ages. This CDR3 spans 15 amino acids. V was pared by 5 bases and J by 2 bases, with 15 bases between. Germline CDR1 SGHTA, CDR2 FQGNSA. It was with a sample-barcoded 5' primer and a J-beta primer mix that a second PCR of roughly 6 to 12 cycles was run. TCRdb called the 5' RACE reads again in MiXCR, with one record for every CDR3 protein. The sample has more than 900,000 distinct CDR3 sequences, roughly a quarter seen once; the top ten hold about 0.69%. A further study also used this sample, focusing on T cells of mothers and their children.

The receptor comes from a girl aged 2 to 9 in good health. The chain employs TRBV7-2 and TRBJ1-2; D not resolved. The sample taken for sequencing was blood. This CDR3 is CASSPASSLNYGYTF. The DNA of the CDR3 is TGTGCCAGCAGCCCCGCGAGCAGTCTAAACTATGGCTACACCTTC.